The 10 T cell receptor beta chains below come from one sample, sequenced in a study of T cells expressing NK-cell markers. One entry per CDR3 protein, without DNA, is what TCRdb gives after re-calling the 5' RACE reads. The data show 300,000 or so distinct CDR3 sequences, and the top ten clones hold around 4.3%. The sample comprised blood T cells: a sorted CD56 or NKG2C T cell subset, CD4+ or CD8+ T cells, or bulk PBMC T cells (not recorded which). The receptors stem from a woman between 18 and 75 years old in good health.

The chain's CDR3 is CASSWGFGNTIYF. The chain employs TRBV4-3 and TRBJ1-3; TCRdb gives TRBD1 as the D gene, but with no DNA this cannot be confirmed. The germline CDR1 and CDR2 sequences are LGHNA and YSLEER. The length of the CDR3 is 13 residues.

The V gene is TRBV5-6, the J gene TRBJ2-1; absent DNA, TCRdb's TRBD2 call cannot be checked. Germline CDR1 reads SGHDT; CDR2 reads YYEEEE. This CDR3 spans 15 amino acids. CDR3 sequence: CASSRAPTTNNEQFF.

The rearrangement links TRBV5-1 to TRBJ2-3; TCRdb's D gene call, TRBD2, goes unchecked for lack of DNA. The CDR3 has 16 amino acids. CDR1 and CDR2 (germline): SGHRS, YFSETQ. The CDR3 region is CASSLAFSGYTDTQYF.

V gene TRBV28 combines with J gene TRBJ2-4. The V gene's germline CDR1 is MDHEN and CDR2 SYDVKM. This CDR3 contains 17 residues. The CDR3 here is CASSLGLAGLAKNIQYF. Combining the CDR3 with reference TRBV28 and TRBJ2-4 gives the whole variable domain DVKVTQSSRYLVKRTGEKVFLECVQDMDHENMFWYRQDPGLGLRLIYFSYDVKMKEKGDIPEGYSVSREKKERFSLILESASTNQTSMYLCASSLGLAGLAKNIQYFGAGTRLSVL.

V is TRBV20-1 and J is TRBJ2-7; TCRdb's D call, TRBD2, is unchecked because there is no DNA. CDR3 length: 16 residues. Germline CDR1 DFQATT, CDR2 SNEGSKA (reference sequence). The CDR3 here is CSAAPTGLAGSLEQYF.

The rearrangement links TRBV7-3 to TRBJ1-6; TCRdb's D call of TRBD1 is untestable without DNA. The germline V gene has CDR1 SGHTA and CDR2 FQGTGA. This CDR3 has 15 residues. CDR3 residues: CASSFSGTGGSPLHF.

The chain employs TRBV20-1 and TRBJ2-2; TCRdb names TRBD2, which stays unverified in the absence of DNA. Germline-derived CDR1 and CDR2 are DFQATT and SNEGSKA (reference sequence). The CDR3 spans 15 residues. The CDR3 here is CSARDGSRQTGELFF.

The chain has TRBV20-1 and TRBJ2-2; lacking DNA, the TRBD2 call made by TCRdb goes unchecked. Germline V CDR1 and CDR2: DFQATT, SNEGSKA (reference sequence). The length of the CDR3 is 13 residues. CDR3 sequence: CSASRLNTGELFF.

The chain employs TRBV5-1 and TRBJ1-1; the D call from TCRdb, TRBD1, cannot be confirmed without DNA. CDR1 and CDR2 from the germline V gene are SGHRS and YFSETQ. This CDR3 is 17 amino acids long. The CDR3: CASSSLLGGSPNTEAFF.

This sequence joins TRBV6-2 or TRBV6-3 and TRBJ2-4; absent DNA, TCRdb's TRBD1 call cannot be checked. The CDR3 is 14 amino acids. Germline-derived CDR1 and CDR2 are MNHEY and SVGEGT. This chain's CDR3 is CASRPPGAKNIQYF.